One sample yielded the 8 T cell receptor beta chains listed below, sequenced in a study of T cell repertoires in cytomegalovirus infection. TCRdb reanalysed the reads using MiXCR and keeps one entry per CDR3 protein. Of about 190,000 distinct CDR3 sequences listed, about 28% are singletons. The sample consisted of PBMCs. Source of these receptors: a human donor in good health (CMV status not recorded). Some clones in this sample may be carry-over from other donors' samples.

This clonotype has only one observation. The rearrangement links TRBV9 to TRBJ1-1; the D gene is possibly TRBD1 (5 bases). CDR3 length equals 15 residues. Germline V gene sequence: CDR1 SGDLS, CDR2 YYNGEE. Between the trimmed V and J ends, which lost 4 bases and 3 bases, there was a span of 16 bases. In DNA form, the CDR3 reads TGTGCCAGCAGCCCTCTGACAGAAAGAGACACTGAAGCTTTCTTT. Its protein product is CASSPLTERDTEAFF.

This clonotype was recorded a few times. At one of its ends the junction is not consistent with the germline gene, which may arise from a read error. V usage is TRBV7-9 and J usage is TRBJ2-2; D remains ambiguous. This CDR3 is 12 amino acids long. The germline CDR1 and CDR2 sequences are SEHNR and FQNEAQ (reference sequence). CDR3 amino acids: CASRDNNGELFF. The CDR3 bases are TGTGCCAGCAGGGATAACAACGGGGAGCTGTTTTTT.

This clonotype has at least ten counts. The CDR3 coding sequence is TGTGCCAGCAGCCCATACAGGGGGCAACGAACTGAAGCTTTCTTT. Its protein is CASSPYRGQRTEAFF. This chain links TRBV7-2 with TRBJ1-1, with 9 bases aligning to TRBD1. The germline V gene has CDR1 SGHTA and CDR2 FQGNSA. Trimming cost V 5 bases and J 5 bases; bases outside gene matches: 9. CDR3 size: 15 residues.

This clonotype was seen only a few times. V is TRBV4-3 and J is TRBJ2-1; 12 bases agree with TRBD2. The ends lost 0 bases at V and 8 bases at J; junction bases unmatched: 8. CDR1 and CDR2 from the germline V gene are LGHNA and YSLEER. The CDR3 totals 17 residues. The CDR3 DNA reads TGCGCCAGCAGCCAAGATGGGACCGGACTAGCGGGGTATGAGCAGTTCTTC. Protein sequence: CASSQDGTGLAGYEQFF.

In this sample, this clonotype turned up a few times. The chain carries TRBV6-5 and TRBJ1-6; tentative D call: TRBD1 (5 bases). CDR1 is MNHEY and CDR2 is SVGAGI in the germline V gene. Trimming cost V 0 bases and J 8 bases, with 14 bases left between them. The CDR3 sequence is 16 residues long. The CDR3 spells CASSYSQTIRDSPLHF. CDR3 DNA: TGTGCCAGCAGTTACTCCCAGACCATCAGGGATTCACCCCTCCACTTT.

This clonotype has a handful of counts. This chain joins TRBV11-2 and TRBJ2-3; possibly TRBD1 or TRBD2 for D (5 bases each). V was clipped by 5 bases and J by 0 bases, with 12 bases between them. Per germline, CDR1 SGHAT and CDR2 FQNNGV. CDR3 size: 15 residues. CDR3 sequence reads: CASSRDGTSTDTQYF. The CDR3 region has the DNA TGTGCCAGCAGCCGGGACGGTACTAGCACAGATACGCAGTATTTT.

This clonotype has at least ten counts. This sequence joins TRBV7-2 and TRBJ1-1; no definite D call. This CDR3 contains 14 residues. Trimming took off 4 bases at V and 11 bases at J, with 20 bases between the two ends. Per germline, CDR1 SGHTA and CDR2 FQGNSA. The CDR3 is CASSSDAWQPGAFF. The CDR3 DNA reads as TGTGCCAGCAGCTCCGACGCGTGGCAGCCCGGGGCTTTCTTT.

The chain uses TRBV19 and TRBJ2-2, with a possible D match to TRBD2 (6 bases). Germline assignment: CDR1 LNHDA and CDR2 SQIVND (reference sequence). This CDR3 spans 15 amino acids. V lost 7 bases and J lost 4, with 16 bases in between. CDR3 protein: CASTSTRGGTGELFF. In DNA form, the CDR3 reads TGTGCCAGTACCTCGACTAGAGGCGGCACCGGGGAGCTGTTTTTT.